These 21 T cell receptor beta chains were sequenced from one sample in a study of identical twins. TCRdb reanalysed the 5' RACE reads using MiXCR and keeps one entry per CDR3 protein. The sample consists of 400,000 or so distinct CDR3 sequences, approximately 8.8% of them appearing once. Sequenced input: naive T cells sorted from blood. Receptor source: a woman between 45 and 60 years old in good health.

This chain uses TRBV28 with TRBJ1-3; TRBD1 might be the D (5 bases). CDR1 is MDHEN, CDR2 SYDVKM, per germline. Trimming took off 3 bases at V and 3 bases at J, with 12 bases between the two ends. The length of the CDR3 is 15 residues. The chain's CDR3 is CASSFGVTGGNTIYF. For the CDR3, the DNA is TGTGCCAGCAGTTTCGGGGTTACAGGTGGAAACACCATATATTTT.

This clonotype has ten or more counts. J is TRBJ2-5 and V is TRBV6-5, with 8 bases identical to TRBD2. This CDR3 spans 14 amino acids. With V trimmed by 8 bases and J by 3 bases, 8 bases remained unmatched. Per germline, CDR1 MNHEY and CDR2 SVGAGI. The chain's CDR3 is CASSSGHQKETQYF. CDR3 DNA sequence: TGTGCCAGCTCTAGCGGGCACCAGAAAGAGACCCAGTACTTC.

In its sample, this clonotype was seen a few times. The CDR3 region has the DNA TGCAGCGTTCCGGGACAGGGGAGCCCTGAAGCTTTCTTT. Its protein product is CSVPGQGSPEAFF. This rearrangement joins TRBV29-1 to TRBJ1-1; 10 nucleotides agree with TRBD1. The CDR3 is made up of 13 amino acids. Germline V CDR1 and CDR2: SQVTM, ANQGSEA. The ends lost 5 bases at V and 6 bases at J; junction bases unmatched: 6.

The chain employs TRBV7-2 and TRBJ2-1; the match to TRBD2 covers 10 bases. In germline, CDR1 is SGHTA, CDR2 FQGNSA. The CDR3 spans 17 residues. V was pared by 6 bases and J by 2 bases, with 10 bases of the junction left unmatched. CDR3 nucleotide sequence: TGTGCCAGCAGAAGGCTAGCGGGAGCGAATCCCTACAATGAGCAGTTCTTC. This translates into CASRRLAGANPYNEQFF.

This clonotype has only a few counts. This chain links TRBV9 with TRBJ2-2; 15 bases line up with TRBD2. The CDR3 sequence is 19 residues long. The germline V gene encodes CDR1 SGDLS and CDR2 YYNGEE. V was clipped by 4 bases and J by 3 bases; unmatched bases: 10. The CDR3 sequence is CASSPHLRTSGRDTGELFF. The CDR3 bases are TGTGCCAGCAGCCCCCACCTCCGGACTAGCGGGAGGGACACCGGGGAGCTGTTTTTT.

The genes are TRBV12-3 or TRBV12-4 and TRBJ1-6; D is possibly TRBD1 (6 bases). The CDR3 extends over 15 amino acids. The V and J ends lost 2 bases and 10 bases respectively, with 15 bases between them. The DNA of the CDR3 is TGTGCCAGCAGTTTATCGAGCAGGGGCCGATCACCCCTCCACTTT. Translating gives CASSLSSRGRSPLHF.

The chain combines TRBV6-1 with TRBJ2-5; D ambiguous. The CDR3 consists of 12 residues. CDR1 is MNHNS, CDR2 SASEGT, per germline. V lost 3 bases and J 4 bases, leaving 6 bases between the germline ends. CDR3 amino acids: CASSESRETQYF. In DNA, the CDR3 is TGTGCCAGCAGTGAGAGTAGAGAGACCCAGTACTTC.

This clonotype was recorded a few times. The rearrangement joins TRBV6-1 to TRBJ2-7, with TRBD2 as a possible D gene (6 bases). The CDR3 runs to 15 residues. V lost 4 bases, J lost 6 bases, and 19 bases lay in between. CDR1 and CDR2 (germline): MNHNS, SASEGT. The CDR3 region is CASSVGGDSTSEQYF. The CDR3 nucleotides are TGTGCCAGCAGTGTCGGGGGAGATTCCACTAGCGAGCAGTACTTC.

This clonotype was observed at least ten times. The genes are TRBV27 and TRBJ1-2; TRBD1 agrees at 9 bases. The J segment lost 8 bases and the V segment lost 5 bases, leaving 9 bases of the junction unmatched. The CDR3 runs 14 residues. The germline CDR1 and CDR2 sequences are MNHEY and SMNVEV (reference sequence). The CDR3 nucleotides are TGTGCCAGCAGTCCCATGGACAGGGGCTGGGGCTACACCTTC. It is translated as CASSPMDRGWGYTF.

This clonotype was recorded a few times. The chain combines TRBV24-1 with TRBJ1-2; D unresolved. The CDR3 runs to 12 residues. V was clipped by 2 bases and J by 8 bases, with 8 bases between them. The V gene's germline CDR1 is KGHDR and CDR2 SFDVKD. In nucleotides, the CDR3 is TGTGCCACCAGTGATTATGGGGAAGGCTACACCTTC. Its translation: CATSDYGEGYTF.

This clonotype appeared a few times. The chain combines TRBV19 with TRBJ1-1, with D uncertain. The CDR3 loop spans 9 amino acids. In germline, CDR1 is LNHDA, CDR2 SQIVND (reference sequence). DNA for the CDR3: TGTGACGCGGGCACTGAAGCTTTCTTT. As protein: CDAGTEAFF.

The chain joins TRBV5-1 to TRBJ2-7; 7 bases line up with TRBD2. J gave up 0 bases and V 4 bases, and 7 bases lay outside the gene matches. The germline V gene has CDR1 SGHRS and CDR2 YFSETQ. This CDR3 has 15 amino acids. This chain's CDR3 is CASSPQRGYSYEQYF. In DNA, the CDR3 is TGCGCCAGCAGCCCCCAGCGGGGTTACTCCTACGAGCAGTACTTC.

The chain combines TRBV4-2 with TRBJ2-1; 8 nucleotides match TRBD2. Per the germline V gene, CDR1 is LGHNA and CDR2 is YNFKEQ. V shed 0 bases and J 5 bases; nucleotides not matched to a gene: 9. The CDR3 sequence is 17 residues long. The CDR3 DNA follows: TGTGCCAGCAGCCAAGAGGTCGCCGGGAGGGCCCACAATGAGCAGTTCTTC. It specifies CASSQEVAGRAHNEQFF.

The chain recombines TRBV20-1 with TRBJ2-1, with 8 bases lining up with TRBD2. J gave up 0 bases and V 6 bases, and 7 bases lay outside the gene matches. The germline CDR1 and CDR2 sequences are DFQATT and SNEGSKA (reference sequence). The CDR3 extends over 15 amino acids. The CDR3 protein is CSARTSSRSYNEQFF. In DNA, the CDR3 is TGCAGTGCGAGGACTAGCTCGCGCTCCTACAATGAGCAGTTCTTC.

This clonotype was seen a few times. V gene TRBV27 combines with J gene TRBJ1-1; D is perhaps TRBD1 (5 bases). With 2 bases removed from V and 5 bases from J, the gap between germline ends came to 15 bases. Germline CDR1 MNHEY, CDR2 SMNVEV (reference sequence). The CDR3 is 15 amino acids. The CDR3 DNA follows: TGTGCCAGCAGTTTAAGCCCGGGGGTTGTAACTGAAGCTTTCTTT. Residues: CASSLSPGVVTEAFF.

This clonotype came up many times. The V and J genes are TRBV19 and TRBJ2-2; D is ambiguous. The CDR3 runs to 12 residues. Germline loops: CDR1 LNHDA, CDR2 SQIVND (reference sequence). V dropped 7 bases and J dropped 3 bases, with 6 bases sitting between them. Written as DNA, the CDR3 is TGTGCCAGTATGCGGTACACCGGGGAGCTGTTTTTT. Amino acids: CASMRYTGELFF. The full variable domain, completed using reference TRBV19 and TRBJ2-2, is DGGITQSPKYLFRKEGQNVTLSCEQNLNHDAMYWYRQDPGQGLRLIYYSQIVNDFQKGDIAEGYSVSREKKESFPLTVTSAQKNPTAFYLCASMRYTGELFFGEGSRLTVL.

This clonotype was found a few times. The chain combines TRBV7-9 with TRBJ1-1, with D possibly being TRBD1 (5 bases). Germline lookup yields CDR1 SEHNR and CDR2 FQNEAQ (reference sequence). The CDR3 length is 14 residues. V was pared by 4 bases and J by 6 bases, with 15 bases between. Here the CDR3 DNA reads TGTGCCAGCAGCTCCCTGGGGGTCAGCCCTGAAGCTTTCTTT. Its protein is CASSSLGVSPEAFF.

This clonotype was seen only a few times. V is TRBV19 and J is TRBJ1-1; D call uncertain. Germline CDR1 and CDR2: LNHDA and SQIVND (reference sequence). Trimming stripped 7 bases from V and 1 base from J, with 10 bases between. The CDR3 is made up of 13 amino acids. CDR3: CASMRTGNTEAFF. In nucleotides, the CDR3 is TGTGCCAGTATGAGGACGGGGAACACTGAAGCTTTCTTT.

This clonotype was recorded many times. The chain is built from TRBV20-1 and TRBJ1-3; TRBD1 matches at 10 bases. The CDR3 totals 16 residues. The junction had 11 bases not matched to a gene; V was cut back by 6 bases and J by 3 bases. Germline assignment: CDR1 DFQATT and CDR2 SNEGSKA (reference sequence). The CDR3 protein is CSANDRGTGDGNTIYF. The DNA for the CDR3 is TGCAGTGCCAATGACCGCGGGACAGGGGATGGAAACACCATATATTTT.

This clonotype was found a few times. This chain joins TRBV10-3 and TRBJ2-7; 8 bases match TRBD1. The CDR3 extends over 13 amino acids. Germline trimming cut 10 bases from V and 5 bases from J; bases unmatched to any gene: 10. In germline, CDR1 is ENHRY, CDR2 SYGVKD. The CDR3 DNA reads TGTGCCACTACCTTGGACAGGGCGCACGAGCAGTACTTC. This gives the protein CATTLDRAHEQYF.

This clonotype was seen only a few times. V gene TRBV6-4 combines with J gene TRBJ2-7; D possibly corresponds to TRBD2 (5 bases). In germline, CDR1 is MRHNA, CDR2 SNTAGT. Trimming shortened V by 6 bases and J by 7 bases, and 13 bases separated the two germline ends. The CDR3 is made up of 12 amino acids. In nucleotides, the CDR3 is TGTGCCAGCAGGACGAGAGAGGGAGAGCAGTACGTC. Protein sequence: CASRTREGEQYV.